Listed below are T cell receptor beta chains from one sample, sequenced in a study of T cell responses to AZD1222 COVID-19 vaccine. Generated by immunoSEQ multiplex PCR, the TCRdb table keeps only in-frame clones and is missing some. The table records roughly 120,000 clones, around nine tenths of them present only once. Sequenced here: peripheral blood, sampled on day 0 of AZD1222 vaccination. Every receptor here comes from an adult in good health. Both conserved end residues are part of each CDR3. The order of the fields is clone size, D gene, V gene, J gene, CDR3 protein, CDR3 DNA. D genes are given only for firm matches. Clone size appears in some rows only: once, few, many, or a class for an expanded clone.

once	.	TRBV5-4	TRBJ1-2	CASSSDSYGYTF	TGTGCCAGCAGCTCCGACAGTTATGGCTACACCTTC
.	.	TRBV28	TRBJ1-4	CASSNHRAGDEKLFF	TGTGCCAGCAGTAACCACAGGGCGGGGGATGAAAAACTGTTTTTT
medium-sized	.	TRBV7-9	TRBJ1-6	CASSLLAGDSPLHF	TGTGCCAGCAGCTTACTCGCTGGGGATTCACCCCTCCACTTT
.	.	TRBV15	TRBJ2-1	CATSRDALAYNEQFF	TGTGCCACCAGCAGAGATGCACTAGCTTACAATGAGCAGTTCTTC
.	.	TRBV11-3	TRBJ1-3	CASSLDISDSSGNTIYF	TGTGCCAGCAGCTTAGACATTTCGGACAGCTCTGGAAACACCATATATTTT
.	.	TRBV10-3	TRBJ2-2	CAISDGLSAAGELFF	TGTGCCATCAGTGATGGACTTTCGGCGGCCGGGGAGCTGTTTTTT
.	TRBD2	TRBV2	TRBJ2-7	CASMKGGTAYEQYF	TGTGCCAGCATGAAGGGAGGGACTGCTTACGAGCAGTACTTC
.	TRBD1	TRBV7-8	TRBJ1-2	CASSLEGQGFGYTF	TGTGCCAGCAGCTTAGAAGGACAGGGGTTTGGCTACACCTTC
once	TRBD2	TRBV5-1	TRBJ2-3	CASSLAGTSRSSTDTQYF	TGCGCCAGCAGCTTGGCCGGGACTAGCAGATCTAGCACAGATACGCAGTATTTT
.	TRBD2	TRBV10-3	TRBJ2-6	CAIDSGGAGANVLTF	TGTGCCATCGATAGCGGGGGGGCTGGGGCCAACGTCCTGACTTTC
.	.	TRBV27	TRBJ2-2	CASSWGTGELFF	TGTGCCAGCAGTTGGGGCACCGGGGAGCTGTTTTTT
.	.	TRBV5-1	TRBJ1-5	CASSLSPTSDQPQHF	TGCGCCAGCAGCTTGAGTCCCACAAGCGATCAGCCCCAGCATTTT
.	TRBD1	TRBV6-5	TRBJ1-5	CASSYSGTGNQPQHF	TGTGCCAGCAGTTACTCGGGGACAGGGAATCAGCCCCAGCATTTT
.	.	TRBV9	TRBJ1-2	CASNPPGCTGYTF	TGTGCCAGCAATCCCCCGGGGTGTACGGGCTACACCTTC
.	.	TRBV9	TRBJ1-2	CASTLMGRNYGYTF	TGTGCCAGCACCTTAATGGGCAGAAACTATGGCTACACCTTC
.	.	TRBV5-1	TRBJ1-1	CASRRTLNTEAFF	TGCGCCAGCAGACGAACGTTGAACACTGAAGCTTTCTTT
few	.	TRBV5-4	TRBJ2-6	CASSLSVTAGANVLTF	TGTGCCAGCAGCTTGTCGGTTACTGCTGGGGCCAACGTCCTGACTTTC
.	.	TRBV5-1	TRBJ1-1	CASRNPQVQMNTEAFF	TGCGCCAGCAGAAACCCCCAAGTGCAGATGAACACTGAAGCTTTCTTT
.	TRBD1	TRBV28	TRBJ1-2	CASTFPGTGGSRNYGYTF	TGTGCCAGCACCTTCCCCGGGACAGGGGGGAGTAGGAACTATGGCTACACCTTC
.	.	TRBV4-2	TRBJ2-7	CASSQEEGGPNEQYF	TGTGCCAGCAGCCAAGAAGAGGGGGGGCCGAACGAGCAGTACTTC
.	.	TRBV7-6	TRBJ2-1	CASSLAVRSIAANEQFF	TGTGCCAGCAGCTTAGCGGTCAGATCAATAGCCGCCAATGAGCAGTTCTTC
.	TRBD2	TRBV7-2	TRBJ2-7	CASSLIAGSFGEQYF	TGTGCCAGCAGCTTAATAGCGGGAAGCTTTGGCGAGCAGTACTTC